Each of the 12 T cell receptor beta chains below was sequenced from the same sample in a study of blood T cell repertoires in COVID-19. The data were produced by immunoSEQ multiplex PCR, yet TCRdb's version contains in-frame clones alone and is incomplete. The sample consists of approximately 360,000 clones, 90% of them appearing once. The sequenced sample was peripheral blood. All receptors come from a man aged 18 to 35 with active or convalescent COVID-19.

V usage is TRBV5-1 and J usage is TRBJ1-2, with 7 positions matching TRBD1. This CDR3 has 16 residues. Germline V gives CDR1 SGHRS, CDR2 YFSETQ. The V segment lost 0 bases and the J segment 7 bases; nucleotides outside the gene matches: 12. CDR3 in DNA: TGCGCCAGCAGCTTGGGACAGGGCTCGTTGTCGGTTGGCTACACCTTC. Protein product: CASSLGQGSLSVGYTF.

This chain uses TRBV24-1 with TRBJ1-4; possible D gene TRBD1, 5 bases. The CDR3 spans 13 residues. V gave up 3 bases and J gave up 8 bases, with 9 bases separating them. The V gene's germline CDR1 is KGHDR and CDR2 SFDVKD. The CDR3 sequence is CATSDRGGEKLFF. In nucleotides, the CDR3 is TGTGCCACCAGTGATAGGGGAGGGGAAAAACTGTTTTTT.

The chain carries TRBV11-3 and TRBJ1-1; 7 bases align to TRBD1. Germline trimming cut 0 bases from V and 4 bases from J; bases unmatched to any gene: 5. Germline CDR1 is SGHNT and CDR2 is YENEEA. The CDR3 runs to 15 residues. CDR3 sequence reads: CASSLDSGGGTEAFF. Here the CDR3 DNA reads TGTGCCAGCAGCTTAGATTCAGGGGGAGGCACTGAAGCTTTCTTT. Complete variable domain (other parts from reference TRBV11-3 and TRBJ1-1): EAGVVQSPRYKIIEKKQPVAFWCNPISGHNTLYWYLQNLGQGPELLIRYENEEAVDDSQLPKDRFSAERLKGVDSTLKIQPAELGDSAVYLCASSLDSGGGTEAFFGQGTRLTVV.

This rearrangement joins TRBV7-8 to TRBJ2-5; D gene ambiguous. From germline, CDR1 is SGHVS and CDR2 FQNEAQ. V was cut by 1 base and J by 2 bases, with 8 bases left in between. This CDR3 is built from 14 residues. The CDR3 here is CASSLDTPQETQYF. The CDR3 DNA sequence: TGTGCCAGCAGCTTAGATACACCGCAAGAGACCCAGTACTTC.

This clone was found once. V gene TRBV6-2 or TRBV6-3 combines with J gene TRBJ2-3; unclear D gene. CDR3 length equals 12 residues. V lost 3 bases to trimming and J lost 4 bases, with 5 bases between them. Germline V lookup: CDR1 MNHEY, CDR2 SVGEGT. Here the CDR3 reads CASSYISDTQYF. The CDR3 nucleotides read TGTGCCAGCAGTTATATCTCAGATACGCAGTATTTT.

The genes are TRBV10-3 and TRBJ1-1; D might be TRBD1 (5 bases). Trimming cost V 6 bases and J 1 base, with 9 bases left between them. The CDR3 is 13 residues long. From germline, CDR1 is ENHRY and CDR2 SYGVKD. The DNA of the CDR3 is TGTGCCATCAGCATAGGGGAGAACACTGAAGCTTTCTTT. Translation: CAISIGENTEAFF.

The J gene is TRBJ2-1, the V gene TRBV2; TRBD2 might be the D (6 bases). The germline CDR1 and CDR2 sequences are SNHLY and FYNNEI. The CDR3 loop spans 14 amino acids. Trimming removed 6 bases from V and 8 bases from J, with 17 bases in between. The CDR3 reads CASSGRLSGYEQFF. The CDR3 nucleotides read TGTGCCAGCAGCGGGAGACTCTCGGGCTATGAGCAGTTCTTC.

The V and J genes are TRBV10-3 and TRBJ2-3; 14 nucleotides align to TRBD2. The CDR3 has 17 residues. Looked up from germline, CDR1 is ENHRY and CDR2 is SYGVKD. Losses at the gene ends were 0 bases for V and 8 bases for J; bases not matched to a gene: 7. CDR3 sequence (DNA): TGTGCCATCAGTGAGTCGATCGGGACTAGCGGGAGTACTACGCAGTATTTT. Translating it yields CAISESIGTSGSTTQYF.

This rearrangement joins TRBV6-5 to TRBJ2-5; 7 bases are shared with TRBD2. The CDR3 has 14 residues. The V and J ends lost 5 bases and 1 base, in that order; junction bases with no gene match: 4. Germline V gives CDR1 MNHEY, CDR2 SVGAGI. The CDR3 nucleotides are TGTGCCAGCAGTAGAGCGGGGTCCCAAGAGACCCAGTACTTC. Protein: CASSRAGSQETQYF.

This chain connects TRBV19 to TRBJ1-1; 9 nucleotides align to TRBD1. The V and J ends lost 3 bases and 3 bases, in that order; junction bases with no gene match: 5. The germline gives CDR1 LNHDA, CDR2 SQIVND (reference sequence). The CDR3 sequence is 15 residues long. CDR3 residues: CASSIWTGAYTEAFF. In DNA form, the CDR3 reads TGTGCCAGTAGTATTTGGACAGGGGCTTACACTGAAGCTTTCTTT.

In DNA form, the CDR3 reads TGTGCCAGCAGCGGGCCGGGGACAGGAGCTAACACCGGGGAGCTGTTTTTT. Translating it yields CASSGPGTGANTGELFF. This sequence joins TRBV9 and TRBJ2-2; 8 bases map to TRBD1. Germline CDR1 is SGDLS and CDR2 is YYNGEE. Losses at the gene ends were 3 bases for V and 2 bases for J; bases not matched to a gene: 9. The CDR3 spans 17 residues. Full variable domain (outside the CDR3, taken from reference TRBV9 and TRBJ2-2): DSGVTQTPKHLITATGQRVTLRCSPRSGDLSVYWYQQSLDQGLQFLIQYYNGEERAKGNILERFSAQQFPDLHSELNLSSLELGDSALYFCASSGPGTGANTGELFFGEGSRLTVL.

J is TRBJ1-2 and V is TRBV5-6, with 12 bases matching TRBD1. V lost 4 bases to trimming and J lost 2 bases; unmatched junction nucleotides: 0. Germline CDR1 is SGHDT and CDR2 is YYEEEE. The CDR3 totals 14 residues. The CDR3 is CASSGTGGNYGYTF. CDR3 nucleotides: TGTGCCAGCAGCGGGACAGGGGGCAACTATGGCTACACCTTC.